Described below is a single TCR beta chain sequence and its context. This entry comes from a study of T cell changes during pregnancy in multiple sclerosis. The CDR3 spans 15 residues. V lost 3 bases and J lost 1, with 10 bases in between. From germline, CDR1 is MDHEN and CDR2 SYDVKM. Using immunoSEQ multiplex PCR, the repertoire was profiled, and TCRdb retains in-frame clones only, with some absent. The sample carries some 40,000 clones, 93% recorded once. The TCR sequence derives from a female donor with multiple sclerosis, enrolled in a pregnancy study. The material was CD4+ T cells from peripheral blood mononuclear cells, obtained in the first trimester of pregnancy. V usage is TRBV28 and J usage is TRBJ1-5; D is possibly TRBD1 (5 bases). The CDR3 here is CASSFLGVSNQPQHF. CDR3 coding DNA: TGTGCCAGCAGTTTTTTAGGGGTGAGCAATCAGCCCCAGCATTTT.